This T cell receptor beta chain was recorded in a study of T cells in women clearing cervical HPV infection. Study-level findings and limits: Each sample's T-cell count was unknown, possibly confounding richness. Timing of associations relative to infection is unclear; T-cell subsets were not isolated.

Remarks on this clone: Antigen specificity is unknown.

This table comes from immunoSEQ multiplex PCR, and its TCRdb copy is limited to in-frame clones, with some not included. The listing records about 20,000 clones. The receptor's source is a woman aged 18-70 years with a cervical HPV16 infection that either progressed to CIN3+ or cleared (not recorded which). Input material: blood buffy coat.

The CDR3 here is CASRAGGSNEKAFF. Incomplete CDR3 DNA: TGTGCCAGCAGAGCTGGGGGGTCTAATGAAAAA. The chain recombines TRBV7-2 with TRBJ1-1, with D possibly being TRBD1 (5 bases). The read stops 3 residues short of the end of the CDR3; the missing end is completed from the germline J gene. The CDR3 loop spans 14 amino acids. The germline V gene has CDR1 SGHTA and CDR2 FQGNSA.